Reported below is one TCR beta chain. Its antigen is unidentified. The junction departs from the called germline gene at one end, perhaps through a read error. In germline, CDR1 is SGHRS, CDR2 YFSETQ. This CDR3 is built from 13 residues. This sample was taken from a study of CD8+CD57+ T cells in acquired aplastic anemia. Study details: DNA per sorted CD4+ or CD8+ sample ranged about 0.19 to 30 ug, averaging 3.2 ug.

Study-wide results and caveats: Patients and controls had in common 25 to 35 CD8+ CDR3 sequences.

Researchers used genomic DNA as the template to profile TCR beta VDJ and CDR3. From the reads, TCRdb called clonotypes with MiXCR, one entry per CDR3 protein. The sample holds 350,000 to 450,000 distinct CDR3 sequences; 65% to 75% are singletons and the top ten take 4%. The source is a human donor in good health, serving as a control. The chain couples TRBV5-1 to TRBJ2-2; D is ambiguous. Sequences were obtained from sorted CD4+, CD8+, or CD8+CD57+ T cells (not recorded which) from PBMCs. Here the CDR3 reads CASSLDAAGELFF. CDR3 in DNA: TGTGCCAGCAGCTTAGACGCGGCCGGGGAGCTGTTTTTT.